Listed below are T cell receptor beta chains from one sample, sequenced in a study of blood T cell repertoires in COVID-19. Repertoires were generated with immunoSEQ multiplex PCR, while TCRdb's copy carries only in-frame clones and drops some. The table shows 30,000 to 35,000 clones, with around 86% occurring only once. Material for sequencing was peripheral blood. The source of these receptors is a man in his 70s with acute or convalescent COVID-19. The CDR3 runs from the conserved cysteine through the conserved F or W. D genes are given only for firm matches. Expanded clones are given a class, and other clones once, few, many or no size at all.

v_gene,d_gene,abundance,j_gene,CDR3aa,CDR3nt
TRBV7-4,NA,NA,TRBJ1-1,CASIRGIQAFF,TGTGCCAGCATCAGGGGAATCCAAGCTTTCTTT
TRBV5-4,NA,few,TRBJ1-6,CASSLGQSPNSPLHF,TGTGCCAGCAGCTTGGGACAAAGCCCTAATTCACCCCTCCACTTT
TRBV18,NA,NA,TRBJ1-2,CASSPVFPNEGYTF,TGTGCCAGCTCACCCGTATTCCCGAATGAGGGCTACACCTTC
TRBV6-5,NA,once,TRBJ1-2,CASSSRQWGSEGYTF,TGTGCCAGCAGTTCTAGACAGTGGGGTTCGGAGGGCTACACCTTC
TRBV6-1,NA,NA,TRBJ1-1,CASSEARRGGTEAFF,TGTGCCAGCAGTGAAGCGCGTAGGGGAGGCACTGAAGCTTTCTTT
TRBV4-1,TRBD1,NA,TRBJ1-6,CASSRETGTSSPLHF,TGCGCCAGCAGCCGAGAGACAGGGACTAGTTCACCCCTCCACTTT
TRBV4-2,NA,few,TRBJ1-2,CASSQVGRGSTHGYTF,TGTGCCAGCAGCCAAGTTGGTCGGGGAAGTACCCATGGCTACACCTTC
TRBV6-4,TRBD2,NA,TRBJ2-3,CASSFSGGGTDTQYF,TGTGCCAGCAGCTTTAGCGGGGGAGGCACAGATACGCAGTATTTT
TRBV19,NA,NA,TRBJ1-5,CASSVATGLRPQHF,TGTGCCAGTAGTGTTGCCACGGGTCTCCGGCCCCAGCATTTT
TRBV19,NA,NA,TRBJ1-1,CASSEYAGPNTEAFF,TGTGCCAGTAGTGAGTACGCGGGTCCGAACACTGAAGCTTTCTTT
TRBV9,TRBD1,NA,TRBJ1-5,CASSEGAGAKQPQHF,TGTGCCAGCAGTGAGGGGGCAGGGGCGAAGCAGCCCCAGCATTTT
TRBV30,NA,few,TRBJ1-4,CAWSAHQGGSEKLFF,TGTGCCTGGAGTGCCCACCAGGGCGGGAGTGAAAAACTGTTTTTT
TRBV6-6,NA,NA,TRBJ2-1,CASSYSTASVNNEQFF,TGTGCCAGCAGTTACTCGACGGCTAGCGTGAACAATGAGCAGTTCTTC
TRBV7-8,TRBD2,NA,TRBJ2-3,CASSSSPSGGAGDTQYF,TGTGCCAGCAGCTCGTCCCCTAGCGGGGGGGCGGGGGATACGCAGTATTTT
TRBV7-8,TRBD1,NA,TRBJ1-6,CASSLGTGGVSPLHF,TGTGCCAGCAGCTTAGGGACAGGGGGCGTTTCACCCCTCCACTTT
TRBV27,TRBD1,NA,TRBJ2-2,CASSVQGAELFF,TGTGCCAGCAGTGTCCAGGGGGCGGAGCTGTTTTTT
TRBV29-1,NA,NA,TRBJ1-5,CSVASQTGNQPQHF,TGCAGCGTTGCGTCCCAAACAGGCAATCAGCCCCAGCATTTT
TRBV7-9,TRBD2,NA,TRBJ2-5,CASSFPPGGDQETQYF,TGTGCCAGCAGCTTCCCTCCCGGGGGGGACCAAGAGACCCAGTACTTC
TRBV15,NA,NA,TRBJ1-2,CATSRDNSAWSGYTF,TGTGCCACCAGCAGAGATAATTCAGCCTGGAGTGGCTACACCTTC
TRBV29-1,TRBD1,once,TRBJ1-1,CSARTGRETEAFF,TGCAGCGCCCGGACAGGGCGAGAAACTGAAGCTTTCTTT
TRBV6-5,TRBD1,NA,TRBJ1-2,CASRKGQGGYGYTF,TGTGCCAGCAGAAAAGGACAGGGGGGCTATGGCTACACCTTC
TRBV3-1/TRBV3-2,TRBD1,NA,TRBJ2-1,CASSQRDSFNEQFF,TGTGCCAGCAGCCAACGGGACAGCTTCAATGAGCAGTTCTTC
TRBV3-1/TRBV3-2,NA,NA,TRBJ2-7,CASSQNQGGFYEQYF,TGTGCCAGCAGCCAAAATCAGGGGGGTTTCTACGAGCAGTACTTC
TRBV30,TRBD1,NA,TRBJ1-2,CAWSLGGASYGYTF,TGTGCCTGGAGCTTAGGGGGCGCTAGCTATGGCTACACCTTC
TRBV7-2,TRBD1,NA,TRBJ2-4,CASSTRPGTGGMDIQYF,TGTGCCAGCAGCACGAGACCCGGGACAGGGGGCATGGACATTCAGTACTTC
TRBV4-2,NA,NA,TRBJ1-5,CASSPQRGGGSNQPQHF,TGTGCCAGCAGCCCCCAGAGGGGGGGAGGTAGCAATCAGCCCCAGCATTTT
TRBV4-1,NA,NA,TRBJ2-5,CASSLSGYQETQYF,TGCGCCAGCAGCCTGTCAGGGTACCAAGAGACCCAGTACTTC
TRBV5-1,NA,NA,TRBJ2-7,CASSLDPGLGEQYF,TGCGCCAGCAGCTTGGATCCAGGGCTGGGTGAGCAGTACTTC